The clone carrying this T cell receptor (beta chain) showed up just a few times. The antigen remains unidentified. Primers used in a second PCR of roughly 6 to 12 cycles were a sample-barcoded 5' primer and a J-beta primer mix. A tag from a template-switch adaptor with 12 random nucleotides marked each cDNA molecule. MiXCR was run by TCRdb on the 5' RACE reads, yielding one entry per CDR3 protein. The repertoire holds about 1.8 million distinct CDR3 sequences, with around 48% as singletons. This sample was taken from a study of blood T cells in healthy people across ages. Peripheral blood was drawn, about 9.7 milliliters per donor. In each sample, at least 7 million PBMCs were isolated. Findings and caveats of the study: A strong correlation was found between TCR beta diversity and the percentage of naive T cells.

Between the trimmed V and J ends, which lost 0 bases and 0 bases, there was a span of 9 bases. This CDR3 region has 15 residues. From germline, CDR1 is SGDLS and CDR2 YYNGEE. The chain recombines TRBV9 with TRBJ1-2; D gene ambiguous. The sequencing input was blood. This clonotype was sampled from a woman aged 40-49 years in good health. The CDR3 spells CASSVDASPNYGYTF. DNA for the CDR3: TGTGCCAGCAGCGTAGACGCCAGCCCTAACTATGGCTACACCTTC.